This paragraph reports one TCR beta chain. Its matching antigen is unknown. Measured with immunoSEQ multiplex PCR; TCRdb has only the in-frame clones, and not every one. The top ten clones hold more than 10% of a sample with about 120,000 clones, just under 90% of them seen once. This sample was taken from a study of T cell responses to AZD1222 COVID-19 vaccine. About the study: Pooled samples include second doses given at about 4 or 12 weeks.

The germline gives CDR1 MGHDK, CDR2 SYGVNS. The CDR3 contains 15 residues. V was shortened by 4 bases and J by 3 bases, with 16 bases between the two germline ends. Study-level findings and limits: Close to half of all spike-specific TCRs reportedly target regions of the variants that are unmutated. White British people made up most donors, females outnumbered males, and clonal diversity was possibly underestimated.

The sample was peripheral blood, taken on day 0 of AZD1222 vaccination. This chain uses TRBV25-1 with TRBJ2-7; D possibly uses TRBD1 or TRBD2 (6 bases each). This clonotype originated in an adult in good health. The CDR3 sequence is CASSGGALRNYEQYF. CDR3 sequence (DNA): TGTGCCAGCAGTGGGGGGGCTCTCCGAAACTACGAGCAGTACTTC.